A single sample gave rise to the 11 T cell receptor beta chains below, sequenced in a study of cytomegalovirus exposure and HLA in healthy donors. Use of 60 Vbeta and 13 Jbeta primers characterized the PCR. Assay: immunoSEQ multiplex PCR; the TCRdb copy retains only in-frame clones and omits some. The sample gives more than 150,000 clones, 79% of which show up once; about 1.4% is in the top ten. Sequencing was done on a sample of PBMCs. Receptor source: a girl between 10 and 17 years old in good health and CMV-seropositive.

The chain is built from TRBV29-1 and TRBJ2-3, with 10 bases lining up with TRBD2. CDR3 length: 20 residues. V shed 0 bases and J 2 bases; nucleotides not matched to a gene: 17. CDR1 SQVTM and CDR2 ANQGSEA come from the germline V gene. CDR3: CSVEDDEGWLAGANTDTQYF. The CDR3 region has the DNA TGCAGCGTTGAAGATGACGAAGGGTGGCTAGCGGGGGCTAACACAGATACGCAGTATTTT.

CDR3 DNA: TGTGCCAGCAGCTTAGCGCGACAGGCCTATGGCTACACCTTC. This codes for CASSLARQAYGYTF. This rearrangement joins TRBV7-8 to TRBJ1-2, with TRBD1 as a possible D gene (6 bases). The CDR3 is 14 residues long. Germline V gene lookup returns CDR1 SGHVS and CDR2 FQNEAQ. Trimming removed 0 bases from V and 4 bases from J, with 9 bases in between.

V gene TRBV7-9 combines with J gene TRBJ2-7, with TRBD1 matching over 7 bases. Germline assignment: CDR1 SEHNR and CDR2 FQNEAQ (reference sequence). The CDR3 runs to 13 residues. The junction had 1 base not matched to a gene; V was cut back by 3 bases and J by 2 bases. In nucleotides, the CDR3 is TGTGCCAGCAGCTTGGGACAGCCCTACGAGCAGTACTTC. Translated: CASSLGQPYEQYF.

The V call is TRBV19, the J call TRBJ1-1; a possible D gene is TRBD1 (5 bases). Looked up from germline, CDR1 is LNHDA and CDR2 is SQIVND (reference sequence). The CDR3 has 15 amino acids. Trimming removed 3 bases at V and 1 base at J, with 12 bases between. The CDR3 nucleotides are TGTGCCAGTAGTATGGGGGGGAGGACGAACACTGAAGCTTTCTTT. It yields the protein CASSMGGRTNTEAFF.

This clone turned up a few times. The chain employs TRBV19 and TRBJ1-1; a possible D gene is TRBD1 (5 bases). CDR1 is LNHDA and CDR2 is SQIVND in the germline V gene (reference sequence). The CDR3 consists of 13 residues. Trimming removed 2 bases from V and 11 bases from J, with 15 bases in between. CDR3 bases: TGTGCCAGTAGTATACCCCAGACAGTTCTGGCTTTCTTT. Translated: CASSIPQTVLAFF.

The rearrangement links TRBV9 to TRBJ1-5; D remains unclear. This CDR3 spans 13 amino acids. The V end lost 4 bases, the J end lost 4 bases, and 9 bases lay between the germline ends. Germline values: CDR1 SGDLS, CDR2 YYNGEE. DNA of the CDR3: TGTGCCAGCAGCCCCAACACAAATCAGCCCCAGCATTTT. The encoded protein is CASSPNTNQPQHF.

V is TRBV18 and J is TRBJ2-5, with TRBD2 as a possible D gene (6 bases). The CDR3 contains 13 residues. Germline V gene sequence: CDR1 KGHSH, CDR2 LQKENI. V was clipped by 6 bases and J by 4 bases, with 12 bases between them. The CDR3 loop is CASSPGERETQYF. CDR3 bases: TGTGCCAGCTCCCCGGGAGAGCGAGAGACCCAGTACTTC.

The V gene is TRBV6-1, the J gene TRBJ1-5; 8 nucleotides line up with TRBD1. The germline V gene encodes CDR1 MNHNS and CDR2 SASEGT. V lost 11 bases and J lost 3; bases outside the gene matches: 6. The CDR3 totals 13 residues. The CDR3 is CALQGDLNQPQHF. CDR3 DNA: TGTGCCTTACAGGGGGACCTCAATCAGCCCCAGCATTTT.

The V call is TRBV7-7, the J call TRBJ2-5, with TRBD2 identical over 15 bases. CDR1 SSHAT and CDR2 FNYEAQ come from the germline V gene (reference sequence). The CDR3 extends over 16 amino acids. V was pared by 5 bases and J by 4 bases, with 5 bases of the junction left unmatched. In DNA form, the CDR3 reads TGTGCCAGCAGCCCTCGGACTAGCGGGGGGGCAGAGACCCAGTACTTC. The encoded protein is CASSPRTSGGAETQYF.

This chain's CDR3 is CASSYTTGGSNYGYTF. CDR3 bases: TGTGCCAGCAGCTATACGACAGGGGGCTCTAACTATGGCTACACCTTC. This chain uses TRBV5-4 with TRBJ1-2; 10 bases line up with TRBD1. Losses at the gene ends were 3 bases for V and 0 bases for J; bases not matched to a gene: 5. This CDR3 has 16 residues. Germline loops: CDR1 SGHNT, CDR2 YYREEE (reference sequence).

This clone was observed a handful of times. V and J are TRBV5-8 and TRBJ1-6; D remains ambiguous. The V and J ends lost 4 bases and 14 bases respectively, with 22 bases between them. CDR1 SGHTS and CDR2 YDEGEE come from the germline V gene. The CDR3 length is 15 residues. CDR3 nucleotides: TGTGCCAGCAGCCAAGGGAGAGGGCAAGTCAAGACCCTCCACTTT. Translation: CASSQGRGQVKTLHF.